These T cell receptor beta chains were read from a single sample in a study of blood T cell repertoires in COVID-19. Repertoires were generated with immunoSEQ multiplex PCR, while TCRdb's copy carries only in-frame clones and drops some. The sample has 350,000 or so clones; roughly 89% are singletons. The source material was peripheral blood. The receptors were gathered from a woman aged 55-70 years with COVID-19, enrolled during active disease. Each CDR3 is given with its conserved first and last residue. D genes are given only for firm matches.

CDR3 protein: CASHTSGDSGNTIYF; CDR3 DNA: TGTGCCAGCCACACATCAGGCGACTCTGGAAACACCATATATTTT; V gene: TRBV6-6; D gene: -; J gene: TRBJ1-3
CDR3 protein: CASSIKVRAGTQPQHF; CDR3 DNA: TGTGCCAGTAGTATAAAAGTCAGGGCTGGGACACAGCCCCAGCATTTT; V gene: TRBV19; D gene: -; J gene: TRBJ1-5
CDR3 protein: CASSLEGASNQPQHF; CDR3 DNA: TGCGCCAGCAGCTTGGAAGGGGCGAGCAATCAGCCCCAGCATTTT; V gene: TRBV5-1; D gene: -; J gene: TRBJ1-5
CDR3 protein: CASSLYNRLAGGDTQYF; CDR3 DNA: TGTGCCAGCAGCTTATACAACCGACTAGCGGGTGGGGATACGCAGTATTTT; V gene: TRBV7-2; D gene: TRBD2; J gene: TRBJ2-3
CDR3 protein: CASAIRRFVKNTEAFF; CDR3 DNA: TGTGCCAGCGCCATTCGTCGGTTCGTAAAGAACACTGAAGCTTTCTTT; V gene: TRBV28; D gene: -; J gene: TRBJ1-1
CDR3 protein: CAWSVRGRGAYNEQFF; CDR3 DNA: TGTGCCTGGAGTGTGAGAGGGCGGGGGGCCTACAATGAGCAGTTCTTC; V gene: TRBV30; D gene: TRBD2; J gene: TRBJ2-1
CDR3 protein: CASRPDGGAPYNEQFF; CDR3 DNA: TGTGCCAGCAGGCCCGATGGGGGGGCCCCCTACAATGAGCAGTTCTTC; V gene: TRBV28; D gene: -; J gene: TRBJ2-1
CDR3 protein: CASSRLGSGYSYEQYF; CDR3 DNA: TGTGCCAGCAGCCGCCTCGGTAGCGGGTACTCCTACGAGCAGTACTTC; V gene: TRBV3-1/TRBV3-2; D gene: TRBD2; J gene: TRBJ2-7
CDR3 protein: CASSLFPDRGGSQPQHF; CDR3 DNA: TGCGCCAGCAGCCTCTTCCCGGACAGGGGCGGGAGTCAGCCCCAGCATTTT; V gene: TRBV4-1; D gene: TRBD1; J gene: TRBJ1-5
CDR3 protein: CTITENYGYTF; CDR3 DNA: TGCACTATAACAGAGAACTATGGCTACACCTTC; V gene: TRBV29-1; D gene: -; J gene: TRBJ1-2
CDR3 protein: CASRVGLASYTDTQYF; CDR3 DNA: TGTGCCAGCAGGGTGGGTCTAGCGTCCTACACAGATACGCAGTATTTT; V gene: TRBV2; D gene: -; J gene: TRBJ2-3
CDR3 protein: CAISESTGLEDSPLHF; CDR3 DNA: TGTGCCATCAGTGAGTCGACAGGGCTTGAGGATTCACCCCTCCACTTT; V gene: TRBV10-3; D gene: TRBD1; J gene: TRBJ1-6